The present T cell receptor (beta chain) was sequenced within a study of T cell changes during pregnancy in multiple sclerosis. The CDR3 totals 16 residues. V gave up 6 bases and J gave up 8 bases, with 23 bases separating them. From germline, CDR1 is SGHAT and CDR2 FQNNGV. Sequencing was performed with immunoSEQ multiplex PCR; in TCRdb, only in-frame clones are kept and a portion is missing. The sample consists of about 83,000 clones, 90% to 95% of them appearing once. The chain recombines TRBV11-2 with TRBJ2-1, with D possibly matching TRBD2 (6 bases). The sample was PBMCs, taken in the first trimester of pregnancy. The sequence derives from a female donor in good health, serving as a control in a pregnancy study. Some clones in this sample may be carry-over from other donors' samples. Here the CDR3 reads CASSDKPGLTGHEQFF. CDR3 in DNA: TGTGCCAGCAGTGATAAGCCGGGACTGACGGGGCATGAGCAGTTCTTC.